This T cell receptor (beta chain) is drawn from a study of T cells after yellow fever vaccination. General study points: The study re-detected most primary-vaccination clones after the booster (approximately 96% CD4, roughly 85% CD8). The CD4 compartment and the CD8 compartment contained a small share of clonotypes in common. Repertoires obtained by FACS sorting could include abundant clonotypes that entered as contaminants from the bulk population.

A few counts support this clonotype. Its antigen is undetermined. A 5'RACE template-switching step, the method used to make TCR cDNA, added a universal primer site and UMIs. TCRdb reprocessed the 5' RACE reads via MiXCR and lists one record per CDR3 protein. Found here are approximately 250,000 distinct CDR3 sequences, roughly 5.6% of them singletons; the top ten hold around 3.5%. The clonotype comes from a man younger than 30 who received the YFV17D yellow fever vaccine. The sample consisted of CD4+ T cells sorted from PBMCs, taken on the day of the yellow fever booster vaccination.

In nucleotides, the CDR3 is TGTGCCAGCAGTGACCCCAGGGGGCCTCACAATGAGCAGTTCTTC. Translated: CASSDPRGPHNEQFF. The V and J genes are TRBV25-1 and TRBJ2-1; 8 nucleotides match TRBD1. CDR1 and CDR2 from the germline V gene are MGHDK and SYGVNS. Trimming cost V 3 bases and J 5 bases; bases outside gene matches: 6. The CDR3 sequence is 15 residues long.